The 19 T cell receptor beta chains below all came from one sample that was sequenced in a study of blood T cell repertoires in COVID-19. Method: immunoSEQ multiplex PCR; TCRdb's copy keeps in-frame clones and lacks some. The sample yields 300,000 to 450,000 clones, more than 70% seen once. Sequencing was performed on peripheral blood. The source of these receptors is a woman aged 60-75 years with COVID-19, enrolled during active disease.

A remark on this clone: Other DNA sequences from this sample encode an identical CDR3 as well. The J gene is TRBJ2-7, the V gene TRBV18; maybe TRBD1 (5 bases). The V and J ends lost 2 bases and 3 bases respectively, with 11 bases between them. The CDR3 sequence is 14 residues long. The germline CDR1 and CDR2 sequences are KGHSH and LQKENI. CDR3 nucleotide sequence: TGTGCCAGCTCACCAGACCGGACAAGCTACGAGCAGTACTTC. Translated, it gives CASSPDRTSYEQYF.

This clone came up a few times. The chain joins TRBV7-3 to TRBJ1-1, with D perhaps TRBD1 (6 bases). This CDR3 has 14 amino acids. Germline V CDR1 and CDR2: SGHTA, FQGTGA. V was shortened by 2 bases and J by 2 bases, with 9 bases between the two germline ends. This CDR3 reads CASSLAGANTEAFF. CDR3 DNA: TGTGCCAGCAGCTTAGCAGGGGCTAACACTGAAGCTTTCTTT.

This clone was counted once. V is TRBV11-2 and J is TRBJ2-5; 9 bases agree with TRBD1. The trim removed 5 bases at V and 5 bases at J, leaving 6 bases unmatched. The CDR3 contains 14 residues. CDR1 is SGHAT and CDR2 is FQNNGV in the germline V gene. The CDR3 region is CASSTGQGGETQYF. The CDR3 bases are TGTGCCAGCAGCACGGGACAGGGCGGCGAGACCCAGTACTTC.

This clone was seen just once. This sequence joins TRBV30 and TRBJ1-2, with 7 positions matching TRBD1. V trimming: 4 bases; J trimming: 3 bases; junction bases outside the gene matches: 8. CDR3 size: 14 residues. From germline, CDR1 is GTSNPN and CDR2 SVGIG (reference sequence). CDR3 loop: CAWNRTQGDYGYTF. The CDR3 DNA follows: TGTGCCTGGAACAGGACGCAGGGGGACTATGGCTACACCTTC.

CDR3 DNA: TGTGCCAGCAGCTTAGGACGGGTTCAGCCCCAGCATTTT. This encodes CASSLGRVQPQHF. V and J are TRBV11-2 and TRBJ1-5, with unresolved D. Germline CDR1 and CDR2: SGHAT and FQNNGV. V was cut by 1 base and J by 6 bases, with 7 bases left in between. The CDR3 totals 13 residues.

V is TRBV7-3 and J is TRBJ1-3; maybe TRBD1 (6 bases). Germline-derived CDR1 and CDR2 are SGHTA and FQGTGA. The CDR3 loop spans 18 amino acids. V lost 3 bases to trimming and J lost 0 bases, with 18 bases between them. The CDR3 loop reads CASSLGTSLLPSGNTIYF. The CDR3 DNA is TGTGCCAGCAGCTTGGGGACAAGCCTTCTCCCCTCTGGAAACACCATATATTTT.

The genes are TRBV28 and TRBJ1-4; 7 bases are a match to TRBD1. With V trimmed by 6 bases and J by 0 bases, 4 bases remained unmatched. The CDR3 has 15 residues. Germline V lookup: CDR1 MDHEN, CDR2 SYDVKM. CDR3 sequence reads: CASSPGTATNEKLFF. The CDR3 DNA sequence: TGTGCCAGCAGCCCCGGGACAGCAACTAATGAAAAACTGTTTTTT.

The chain couples TRBV9 to TRBJ1-5, with 7 bases that match TRBD1. Germline V gene lookup returns CDR1 SGDLS and CDR2 YYNGEE. This CDR3 is built from 15 residues. The V gene end was trimmed by 4 bases and the J gene end by 1 base; junction bases not matched to a gene: 5. Here the CDR3 reads CASSSDRVSNQPQHF. CDR3 sequence (DNA): TGTGCCAGCAGCAGCGACAGGGTGAGCAATCAGCCCCAGCATTTT.

This chain links TRBV23-1 with TRBJ2-5, with D perhaps TRBD1 (5 bases). TRBV23-1 is sorted into the ORF group, with uncertain function. Trimming took off 7 bases at V and 4 bases at J, with 10 bases between the two ends. This CDR3 has 12 residues. CDR3 nucleotide sequence: TGCGCCAGCAAAACCAGGGTAGAGACCCAGTACTTC. It yields the protein CASKTRVETQYF.

The chain links TRBV6-5 to TRBJ2-7; D call uncertain. This CDR3 contains 12 residues. Trimming shortened V by 4 bases and J by 6 bases, and 10 bases separated the two germline ends. Per the germline V gene, CDR1 is MNHEY and CDR2 is SVGAGI. CDR3 in amino acids: CASSSSYSEQYF. The CDR3 DNA is TGTGCCAGCAGTTCCTCCTACAGCGAGCAGTACTTC.

The rearrangement joins TRBV29-1 to TRBJ1-1; D remains unclear. Germline V gene data show CDR1 as SQVTM and CDR2 as ANQGSEA. The length of the CDR3 is 13 residues. The germline V and J ends were trimmed by 2 bases and 4 bases, with 11 bases remaining between them. CDR3 residues: CSVENPVGTEAFF. CDR3 sequence (DNA): TGCAGCGTTGAAAATCCGGTTGGCACTGAAGCTTTCTTT.

This clone is medium-sized within its sample. The chain recombines TRBV2 with TRBJ1-5; TRBD1 agrees at 9 bases. The length of the CDR3 is 19 residues. Germline V gene data show CDR1 as SNHLY and CDR2 as FYNNEI. V dropped 4 bases and J dropped 4; count of bases not matched to a gene: 17. The CDR3 spells CASSAIDGRTGGGNQPQHF. The CDR3 coding sequence is TGTGCCAGCAGTGCAATCGACGGGCGAACAGGGGGCGGAAATCAGCCCCAGCATTTT.

The chain couples TRBV5-1 to TRBJ2-7, with D perhaps matching TRBD1 (6 bases). Germline lookup yields CDR1 SGHRS and CDR2 YFSETQ. The CDR3 is made up of 16 amino acids. Trimming took 0 bases from V and 4 from J, leaving 17 bases between them. Here the CDR3 DNA reads TGCGCCAGCAGCTTGGAGGTGGGGGCGAATATTTACGAGCAGTACTTC. This encodes CASSLEVGANIYEQYF.

The chain recombines TRBV29-1 with TRBJ2-3; possible D gene TRBD1, 5 bases. CDR1 is SQVTM and CDR2 is ANQGSEA in the germline V gene. The CDR3 loop spans 12 amino acids. V lost 5 bases and J 9 bases, leaving 15 bases between the germline ends. The CDR3 nucleotides read TGCAGCGTTCTCCAGGGTTCGCGGACGCAGTATTTT. Residues: CSVLQGSRTQYF.

The J gene is TRBJ2-1, the V gene TRBV5-1, with 10 nucleotides matching TRBD2. The germline CDR1 and CDR2 sequences are SGHRS and YFSETQ. The J segment lost 1 base and the V segment lost 0 bases, leaving 1 base of the junction unmatched. This CDR3 contains 16 residues. The CDR3 region is CASSLAGLASYNEQFF. DNA for the CDR3: TGCGCCAGCAGCTTGGCGGGACTAGCGTCCTACAATGAGCAGTTCTTC.

J is TRBJ1-2 and V is TRBV6-4; D may be TRBD1 (5 bases). From germline, CDR1 is MRHNA and CDR2 SNTAGT. The V and J ends lost 10 bases and 8 bases respectively, with 20 bases between them. This CDR3 comprises 13 residues. The CDR3, as DNA: TGTGCCACTACCCGGGAGGGGATGGAGGGCTACACCTTC. Translation gives CATTREGMEGYTF.

The V and J genes are TRBV3-1 (or the pseudogene TRBV3-2) and TRBJ1-1; 7 bases are shared with TRBD1. Per the germline V gene, CDR1 is LGHDT and CDR2 is YNNKEL (reference sequence). The V segment lost 1 base and the J segment 3 bases; nucleotides outside the gene matches: 8. This CDR3 is 16 amino acids long. The CDR3 region is CASSQGRTGDYTEAFF. CDR3 DNA: TGTGCCAGCAGCCAAGGAAGGACAGGAGACTACACTGAAGCTTTCTTT.

The chain combines TRBV7-2 with TRBJ2-7, with a tentative D call TRBD2 (6 bases). The CDR3 has 12 residues. Per the germline V gene, CDR1 is SGHTA and CDR2 is FQGNSA. Trimming left V 5 bases short and J 6 bases short, with 11 bases between. The CDR3 sequence: CASSRTSIEQYF. CDR3 sequence (DNA): TGTGCCAGCAGCCGAACTAGCATCGAGCAGTACTTC.

The V call is TRBV18, the J call TRBJ1-1, with TRBD1 matching over 7 bases. This CDR3 has 13 residues. Germline CDR1 is KGHSH and CDR2 is LQKENI. The trim removed 6 bases at V and 7 bases at J, leaving 8 bases unmatched. CDR3 sequence (DNA): TGTGCCAGCTCCCCCGGACAGGATCTTGAAGCTTTCTTT. Its translation: CASSPGQDLEAFF.